This entry lists 12 T cell receptor beta chains sequenced from one sample in a study of CD8+ T cells in alopecia areata. Sequencing templates came from extracted RNA that was reverse transcribed into cDNA. Sequenced by immunoSEQ multiplex PCR; TCRdb stores in-frame clones only, minus some. The profile shows about 200,000 clones, 58% of them singletons. Documented treatment: oral pan-JAK inhibitor, 5-10 mg twice daily. Sequencing was performed on CD4+ T cells sorted from blood, taken at week 24, from a patient treated with tofacitinib. These receptor sequences come from a human donor with alopecia areata.

The chain uses TRBV29-1 and TRBJ2-1; D unresolved. V lost 3 bases and J lost 10, with 19 bases in between. Germline CDR1 is SQVTM and CDR2 is ANQGSEA. The CDR3 has 14 residues. The CDR3 protein is CSVEKGSRPSEQFF. As DNA, the CDR3 is TGCAGCGTTGAGAAAGGGTCTCGACCATCCGAGCAGTTCTTC.

The count of this clone is one. This chain uses TRBV5-4 with TRBJ2-2, with D tentatively TRBD1 (5 bases). V gave up 4 bases and J gave up 4 bases, with 11 bases separating them. The CDR3 sequence is 14 residues long. Looked up from germline, CDR1 is SGHNT and CDR2 is YYREEE (reference sequence). Written as DNA, the CDR3 is TGTGCCAGCAGCAAGACAGTCACCACCGGGGAGCTGTTTTTT. Its translation is CASSKTVTTGELFF.

The chain couples TRBV29-1 to TRBJ2-6; either TRBD1 or TRBD2 may fit D (6 bases each). This CDR3 is 14 amino acids long. Trimming shortened V by 3 bases and J by 2 bases, and 8 bases separated the two germline ends. CDR1 and CDR2 from the germline V gene are SQVTM and ANQGSEA. CDR3 region: CSVEGGPGANVLTF. The CDR3 DNA reads as TGCAGCGTTGAGGGGGGCCCTGGGGCCAACGTCCTGACTTTC.

This sequence joins TRBV5-1 and TRBJ1-5; D possibly corresponds to TRBD1 (6 bases). The CDR3 extends over 15 amino acids. Germline V gene data show CDR1 as SGHRS and CDR2 as YFSETQ. Trimming removed 4 bases at V and 2 bases at J, with 13 bases between. The CDR3 region is CASSPTPGGNQPQHF. The CDR3 nucleotides are TGCGCCAGCAGCCCGACCCCAGGGGGCAATCAGCCCCAGCATTTT.

DNA of the CDR3: TGCAGCGCAATGACAGGGTTGGACACCGGGGAGCTGTTTTTT. Encoded protein: CSAMTGLDTGELFF. V and J are TRBV29-1 and TRBJ2-2; 7 bases line up with TRBD1. Germline CDR1 is SQVTM and CDR2 is ANQGSEA. The CDR3 is 14 amino acids. The J segment lost 3 bases and the V segment lost 7 bases, leaving 8 bases of the junction unmatched.

The CDR3 loop is CASRGTKTTYNEQFF. In nucleotides, the CDR3 is TGTGCCAGCAGAGGGACTAAAACTACCTACAATGAGCAGTTCTTC. V and J are TRBV28 and TRBJ2-1; 7 positions agree with TRBD2. V dropped 6 bases and J dropped 2; count of bases not matched to a gene: 7. The CDR3 sequence is 15 residues long. Germline values: CDR1 MDHEN, CDR2 SYDVKM.

This clone was detected once. V usage is TRBV29-1 and J usage is TRBJ2-3; TRBD1 agrees at 7 bases. CDR1 is SQVTM, CDR2 ANQGSEA, per germline. V lost 2 bases, J lost 5 bases, and 7 bases stayed unmatched. The CDR3 runs to 14 residues. CDR3 nucleotide sequence: TGCAGCGTTGAACTTATCCAGGGGGTAGATACGCAGTATTTT. Translated: CSVELIQGVDTQYF.

V is TRBV7-2 and J is TRBJ2-7, with TRBD2 matching 13 bases. In germline, CDR1 is SGHTA, CDR2 FQGNSA. There are 15 residues in the CDR3. The V and J ends lost 4 bases and 2 bases, in that order; junction bases with no gene match: 2. The CDR3 DNA sequence: TGTGCCAGCAGCTCACTAGCGGGAGGGACCTACGAGCAGTACTTC. Protein product: CASSSLAGGTYEQYF.

The V and J genes are TRBV6-5 and TRBJ1-1; TRBD1 matches 7 bases. The V gene end was trimmed by 6 bases and the J gene end by 1 base; junction bases not matched to a gene: 5. This CDR3 comprises 14 residues. Germline CDR1 is MNHEY and CDR2 is SVGAGI. The CDR3 nucleotides are TGTGCCAGCAGCTCTACAGGGGCGAACACTGAAGCTTTCTTT. Translated: CASSSTGANTEAFF.

The chain employs TRBV28 and TRBJ1-1; D possibly corresponds to TRBD1 (5 bases). The V and J ends lost 11 bases and 3 bases respectively, with 16 bases between them. The germline V gene has CDR1 MDHEN and CDR2 SYDVKM. The CDR3 extends over 13 amino acids. The CDR3 loop reads CASTVGADTEAFF. The DNA of the CDR3 is TGTGCCTCCACAGTAGGGGCAGACACTGAAGCTTTCTTT.

V is TRBV29-1 and J is TRBJ2-3, with TRBD1 matching 7 bases. CDR1 and CDR2 (germline): SQVTM, ANQGSEA. The CDR3 consists of 12 residues. The V gene end was trimmed by 7 bases and the J gene end by 2 bases; junction bases not matched to a gene: 3. This CDR3 reads CSGGQYTDTQYF. In DNA, the CDR3 is TGCAGCGGGGGACAGTACACAGATACGCAGTATTTT.

This chain connects TRBV6-6 to TRBJ1-2, with D tentatively TRBD1 (5 bases). The germline V gene has CDR1 MNHNY and CDR2 SVGAGI (reference sequence). The CDR3 loop spans 13 amino acids. Trimming shortened V by 2 bases and J by 8 bases, and 12 bases separated the two germline ends. CDR3 sequence (DNA): TGTGCCAGCAGTTACGAGACAGCTGGGGGCTACACCTTC. Translating gives CASSYETAGGYTF.